The clone carrying this T cell receptor beta chain has just one count. The antigen remains undetermined. From germline, CDR1 is SNHLY and CDR2 FYNNEI. J gave up 1 base and V 7 bases, and 11 bases lay outside the gene matches. This CDR3 region has 16 residues. The sample belongs to a study of cytomegalovirus exposure and HLA in healthy donors. Study results and caveats: Among donors in an Asian-associated ancestry cluster, a later analysis reportedly found fewer N-insertions than the approximately 700-donor mean.

13 Jbeta primers and 60 Vbeta primers were used for the PCR. Sequencing used immunoSEQ multiplex PCR; TCRdb keeps in-frame clones, though not all of them. The data contain about 160,000 clones, approximately 90% of them singletons. J is TRBJ2-5 and V is TRBV2; 8 bases are shared with TRBD2. The material sequenced was PBMCs. The receptor was derived from a woman between 25 and 40 years old in good health and CMV-seronegative. The CDR3 coding sequence is TGTGCCAGCACTCCGGGGGGGCGGGGGGCCCAAGAGACCCAGTACTTC. Residues: CASTPGGRGAQETQYF. Complete variable domain (other parts from reference TRBV2 and TRBJ2-5): EPEVTQTPSHQVTQMGQEVILRCVPISNHLYFYWYRQILGQKVEFLVSFYNNEISEKSEIFDDQFSVERPDGSNFTLKIRSTKLEDSAMYFCASTPGGRGAQETQYFGPGTRLLVL.